Listed below are T cell receptor beta chains from one sample, sequenced in a study of blood T cell repertoires in COVID-19. TCRdb's table, derived via immunoSEQ multiplex PCR, lists solely in-frame clones and lacks some. The sample includes some 140,000 clones, 70% to 90% of them seen just once. The specimen was peripheral blood. The receptors were sampled from a man aged 55 to 70 with COVID-19, enrolled during active disease. CDR3s leave out the opening cysteine and the closing phenylalanine or tryptophan. Fields, in order: V gene, CDR3 protein.

>TRBV25-1
ASSEWGLLTDTQY
>TRBV14
ASSLRQGAGDTQY
>TRBV19
ASSWDSTRTSRELF
>TRBV19
ASRQTGGRETQY
>TRBV6-5
ASSSKGGHQPQH
>TRBV28
ASSRSAGGSNQPQH
>TRBV21-1
ASSSGTAGDRGDQPQH
>TRBV5-8
ASSLIRNQPQH
>TRBV11-2
ASSPGGQSYTGELF
>TRBV5-4
ASSFGQWDEQF
>TRBV28
ASSLPGQLLPGELF
>TRBV27
ASRDGLMNTEAF
>TRBV7-2
ASSLDLAGGRVEQY
>TRBV10-3
AIREGALVIGAF
>TRBV7-2
ASSSYQETQY